This T cell receptor beta chain was retrieved from a study of blood T cell repertoires in COVID-19 (TCRdb year 2020). Notes on the research overall: The collaborator samples originated in the United States, Italy and Spain and spanned the acute and convalescent phases of COVID-19. The material from the prospective study consisted of cDNA or gDNA derived from T cells, B-cell-depleted T cells, or PBMCs. Deeply sampled blood TCRbeta repertoires from subjects exposed to, actively infected with, or recovered from COVID-19 were included in the dataset. The repertoires were made available in a free public database intended to serve as a resource for research on the immune response to SARS-CoV-2. Samples were obtained from the ongoing ImmuneRACE study (first 160 participants) and from over 1,000 subjects provided by 6 global collaborators. The sample metadata nearly always contained a de-identified subject ID, COVID-19 status, age in years and sex. Where HLA class I and class II types were available, the types were taken from metadata supplied by the sample provider, not from assay-based typing.

Samples from volunteer blood donors who had recovered from COVID-19 were contributed by a second Seattle source. Each collaborating institution followed its own protocols to collect whole blood in K2EDTA tubes. Collaborator samples were shipped for TCRbeta analysis as frozen whole blood, isolated PBMCs, or DNA extracted from either sample type. Trimming costs V 3 bases and J 8 bases, and their ends lie 7 bases apart. The CDR3 sequence holds 12 residues, the cysteine and phenylalanine included. Of the read, only the CDR3 DNA is kept; its 36 bases are in frame from base 1. The germline V gene encodes CDR1 MNHNS and CDR2 SASEGT. TCRbeta CDR3 regions were amplified from genomic DNA using the immunoSEQ Assay, a bias-controlled multiplex PCR. As for the authors' bioinformatics: The number of nucleated cells in each sample was estimated from the amplification of reference gene primers within the assay. To quantify the absolute abundance of each unique TCRbeta CDR3 rearrangement, sequence reads were collapsed and filtered. For each sample, productive Simpson clonality was calculated as the square root of Simpson's diversity index across productive rearrangements. TCRdb limited this immuneACCESS table to in-frame rearrangements with V and J called. A share of clones is missing; checked studies link under half to unresolved V genes, and the rest is unexplained. V and J calls plus clone size are reproduced from that table; the DNA served to infer D and trimming. The table for this sample lists hundreds of thousands of clones; about nine tenths of them were counted only once. 2% to 2.5% of the sample is held by the ten biggest clonotypes.

Study-wide conclusions, independent of this receptor: The amount of clinical and demographic metadata varied by source and participant and was provided uncurated.

This clone was detected once. The target of this receptor is not known. Per-base qualities were not stored, and no clone one base away is much larger. The chain links TRBV6-1 with TRBJ1-4, with no reliable assignment of the D segment. This TCR was sampled from a woman aged 45 to 65 who had recovered from COVID-19. The sample comprised peripheral blood. For the CDR3, the sequence is CASSEQAEKLFF. The sequence in DNA is TGTGCCAGCAGTGAGCAGGCCGAAAAACTGTTTTTT.